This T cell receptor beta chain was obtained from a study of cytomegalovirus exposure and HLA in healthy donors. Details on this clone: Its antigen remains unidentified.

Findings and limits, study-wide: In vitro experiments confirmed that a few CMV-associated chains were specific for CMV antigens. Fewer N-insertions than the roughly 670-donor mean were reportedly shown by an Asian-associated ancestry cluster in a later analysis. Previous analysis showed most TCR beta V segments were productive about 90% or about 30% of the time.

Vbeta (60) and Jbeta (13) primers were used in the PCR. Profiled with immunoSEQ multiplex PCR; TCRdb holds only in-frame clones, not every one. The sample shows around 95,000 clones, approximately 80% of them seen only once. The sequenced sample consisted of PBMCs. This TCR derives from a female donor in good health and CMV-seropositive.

Here the CDR3 reads CASRAPGAAYEQYF. For the CDR3, the DNA is TGCGCCAGCAGGGCCCCAGGGGCCGCATACGAGCAGTACTTC. The chain employs TRBV5-1 and TRBJ2-7; D perhaps matches TRBD1 (6 bases). Germline values: CDR1 SGHRS, CDR2 YFSETQ. The CDR3 is made up of 14 amino acids. Trimming removed 5 bases from V and 4 bases from J, with 16 bases in between.